This T cell receptor beta chain was captured in a study of cytomegalovirus exposure and HLA in healthy donors. The wider study: T cells numbering about 179 million yielded approximately 100 million unique TCR beta sequences in an earlier analysis.

13 Jbeta primers and 60 Vbeta primers were used for the PCR. Clones were read by immunoSEQ multiplex PCR, and TCRdb kept only the in-frame ones, dropping some. Here the sample spans roughly 170,000 clones, around four fifths being singletons. The ends lost 5 bases at V and 0 bases at J; junction bases unmatched: 10. The CDR3 has 16 residues. Germline V gives CDR1 SGHNT, CDR2 YENEEA. The sequencing input was PBMCs. J is TRBJ2-7 and V is TRBV11-3; 7 bases agree with TRBD1. The TCR was taken from a woman in her 30s in good health and CMV-seropositive. CDR3 DNA sequence: TGTGCCAGCAGCACATTTGGGGGACAGCCCTCCTACGAGCAGTACTTC. Its protein product is CASSTFGGQPSYEQYF.